This record looks at one T cell receptor (beta chain) sequence and its context. The CDR3 is 14 residues long. Per the germline V gene, CDR1 is MNHEY and CDR2 is SVGAGI. V lost 4 bases to trimming and J lost 1 base, with 9 bases between them. This sample stems from a study of blood T cell repertoires in COVID-19. Study details: Researchers got acute and convalescent COVID-19 samples from the United States, Italy and Spain. T cells, B-cell-depleted T cells, or PBMCs provided the cDNA or gDNA that served as material.

Original processing notes: Reference gene primer amplification yielded estimated nucleated cell counts. The table came from immunoSEQ multiplex PCR; TCRdb's copy has only in-frame clones and leaves some out. That table furnishes V, J and clone size, whereas the DNA furnished D and trimming. The sample holds approximately 150,000 clones, approximately 82% seen once. V and J are TRBV6-5 and TRBJ2-3; D gene uncertain. The origin of this receptor is a human donor with acute or convalescent COVID-19. The donor label of this sample is uncertain. The sequencing input was peripheral blood. This chain's CDR3 is CASSWQPRTDTQYF. CDR3 nucleotide sequence: TGTGCCAGCAGTTGGCAACCCCGCACAGATACGCAGTATTTT.